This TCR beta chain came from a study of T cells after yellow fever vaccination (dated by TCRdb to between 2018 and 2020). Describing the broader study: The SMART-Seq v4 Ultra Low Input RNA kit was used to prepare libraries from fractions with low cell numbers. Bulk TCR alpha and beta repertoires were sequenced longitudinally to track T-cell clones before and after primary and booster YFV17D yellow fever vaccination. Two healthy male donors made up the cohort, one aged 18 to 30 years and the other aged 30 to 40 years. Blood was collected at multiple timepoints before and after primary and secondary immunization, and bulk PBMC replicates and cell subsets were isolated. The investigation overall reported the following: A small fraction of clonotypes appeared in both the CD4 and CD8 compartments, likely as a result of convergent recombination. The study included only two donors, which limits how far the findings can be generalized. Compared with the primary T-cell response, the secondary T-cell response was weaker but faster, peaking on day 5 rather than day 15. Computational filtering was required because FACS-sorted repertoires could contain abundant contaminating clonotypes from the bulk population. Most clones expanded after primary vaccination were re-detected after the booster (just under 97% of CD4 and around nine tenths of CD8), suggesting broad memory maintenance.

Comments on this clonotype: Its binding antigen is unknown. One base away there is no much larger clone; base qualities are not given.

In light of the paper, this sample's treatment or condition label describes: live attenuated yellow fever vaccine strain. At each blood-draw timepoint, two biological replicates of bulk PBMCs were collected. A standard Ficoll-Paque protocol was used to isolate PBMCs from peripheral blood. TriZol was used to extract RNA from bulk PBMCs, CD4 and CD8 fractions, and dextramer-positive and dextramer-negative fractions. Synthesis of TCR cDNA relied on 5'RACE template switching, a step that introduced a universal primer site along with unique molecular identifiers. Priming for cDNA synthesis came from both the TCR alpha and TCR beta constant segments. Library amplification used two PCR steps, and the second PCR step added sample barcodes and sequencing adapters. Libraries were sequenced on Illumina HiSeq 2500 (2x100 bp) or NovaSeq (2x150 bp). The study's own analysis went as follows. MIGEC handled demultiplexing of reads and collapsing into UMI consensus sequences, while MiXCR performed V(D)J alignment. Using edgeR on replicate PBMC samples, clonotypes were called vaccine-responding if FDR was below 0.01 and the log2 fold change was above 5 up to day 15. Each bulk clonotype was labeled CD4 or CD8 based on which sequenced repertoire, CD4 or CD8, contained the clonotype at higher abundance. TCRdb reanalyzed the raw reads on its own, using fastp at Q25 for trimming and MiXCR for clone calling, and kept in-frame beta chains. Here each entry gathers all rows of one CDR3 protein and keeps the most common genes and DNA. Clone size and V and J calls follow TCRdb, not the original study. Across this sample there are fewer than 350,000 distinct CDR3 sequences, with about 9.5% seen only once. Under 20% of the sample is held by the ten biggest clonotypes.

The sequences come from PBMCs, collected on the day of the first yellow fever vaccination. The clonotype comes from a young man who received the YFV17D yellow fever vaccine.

The encoded CDR3 is CASSNSGGSTDTQYF. The DNA is as follows: TGTGCCAGCAGCAATAGCGGGGGAAGCACAGATACGCAGTATTTT. The chain employs TRBV7-9 and TRBJ2-3; 9 central bases correspond to TRBD2. The V end gives up 5 bases and the J end 0 bases, leaving 3 bases in the junction not matched to a gene. The germline V gene (reference sequence) gives CDR1 as SEHNR and CDR2 as FQNEAQ. Counted from cysteine to phenylalanine, this CDR3 has 15 amino acids. The CDR3 DNA has 45 bases and is translated from base 1.